This T cell receptor beta chain was identified during a study of T cells in Graves' hyperthyroidism and ophthalmopathy. This clonotype has only a few counts. Amplified TCR beta CDR3 regions derived from RNA transcripts. In the first-round RT-PCR of the TCR CDR3, the HTBI primer set was used. TCRdb independently ran MiXCR on the multiplex PCR reads; one entry per CDR3 protein. The sample yields roughly 740,000 distinct CDR3 sequences, about a sixth seen once. Trimming took 2 bases from V and 2 from J; bases not matched to a gene: 5. The CDR3 consists of 16 residues. Germline lookup yields CDR1 MGHDK and CDR2 SYGVNS.

V gene TRBV25-1 combines with J gene TRBJ2-2; 7 bases match TRBD2. Source material: blood. This receptor was taken from a man younger than 35 with Graves' hyperthyroidism. In DNA form, the CDR3 reads TGTGCCAGCAGTGAAAGGACTAGATCCAACACCGGGGAGCTGTTTTTT. This sequence encodes CASSERTRSNTGELFF. The entire variable domain, with the rest obtained from reference TRBV25-1 and TRBJ2-2, is as follows: EADIYQTPRYLVIGTGKKITLECSQTMGHDKMYWYQQDPGMELHLIHYSYGVNSTEKGDLSSESTVSRIRTEHFPLTLESARPSHTSQYLCASSERTRSNTGELFFGEGSRLTVL.